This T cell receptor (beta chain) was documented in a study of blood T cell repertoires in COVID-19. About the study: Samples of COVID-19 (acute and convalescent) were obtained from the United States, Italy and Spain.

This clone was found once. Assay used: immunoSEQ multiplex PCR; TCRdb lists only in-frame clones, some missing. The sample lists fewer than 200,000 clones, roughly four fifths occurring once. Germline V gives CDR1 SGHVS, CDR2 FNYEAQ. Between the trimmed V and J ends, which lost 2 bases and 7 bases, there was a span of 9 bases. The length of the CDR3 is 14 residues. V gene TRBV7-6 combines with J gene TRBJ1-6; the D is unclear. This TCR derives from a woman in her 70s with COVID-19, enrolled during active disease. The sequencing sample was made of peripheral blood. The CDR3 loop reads CASSLSAENSPLHF. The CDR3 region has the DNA TGTGCCAGCAGCTTAAGCGCAGAAAATTCACCCCTCCACTTT.